The 18 T cell receptor beta chains below were found in one sample sequenced in a study of T cell responses to AZD1222 COVID-19 vaccine. Some clones are missing from TCRdb's copy, which holds only in-frame ones; the method was immunoSEQ multiplex PCR. The sample has over 70,000 clones; roughly nine tenths are singletons. The sequenced sample was peripheral blood, obtained 28 days after the second AZD1222 dose. All receptors come from an adult who received the AZD1222 COVID-19 vaccine.

In DNA, the CDR3 is TGTGCCAGCACCGGGCGGGGGGGAGACCAAGAGACCCAGTACTTC. Translated, it gives CASTGRGGDQETQYF. The rearrangement uses TRBV2 and TRBJ2-5; TRBD2 matches 9 bases. The CDR3 extends over 15 amino acids. Germline lookup yields CDR1 SNHLY and CDR2 FYNNEI. The V and J ends lost 7 bases and 0 bases, in that order; junction bases with no gene match: 6.

This chain links TRBV11-2 with TRBJ2-7; 14 bases agree with TRBD2. The germline V gene has CDR1 SGHAT and CDR2 FQNNGV. The CDR3 extends over 15 amino acids. Trimming removed 5 bases from V and 2 bases from J; junction bases left unmatched: 2. As DNA, the CDR3 is TGTGCCAGCAGCCCGGGACTAGCGGGGGCCTACGAGCAGTACTTC. Translating it yields CASSPGLAGAYEQYF. Combining the CDR3 with reference TRBV11-2 and TRBJ2-7 gives the whole variable domain EAGVAQSPRYKIIEKRQSVAFWCNPISGHATLYWYQQILGQGPKLLIQFQNNGVVDDSQLPKDRFSAERLKGVDSTLKIQPAKLEDSAVYLCASSPGLAGAYEQYFGPGTRLTVT.

This clone was seen only a few times. The genes are TRBV27 and TRBJ2-2, with D tentatively TRBD2 (5 bases). Looked up from germline, CDR1 is MNHEY and CDR2 is SMNVEV (reference sequence). CDR3 length: 17 amino acids. V gave up 4 bases and J gave up 4 bases, with 19 bases separating them. CDR3 bases: TGTGCCAGCAGTTCCATTGAGGGTTTAATGAGCACCGGGGAGCTGTTTTTT. Encoded protein: CASSSIEGLMSTGELFF.

The V call is TRBV4-2, the J call TRBJ2-7; D is perhaps TRBD1 (5 bases). Germline lookup yields CDR1 LGHNA and CDR2 YNFKEQ. CDR3 size: 15 residues. V lost 0 bases to trimming and J lost 6 bases, with 15 bases between them. In nucleotides, the CDR3 is TGTGCCAGCAGCCAAGATTATCCAGGGTTTGGCGAGCAGTACTTC. Translated, it gives CASSQDYPGFGEQYF.

The chain recombines TRBV6-2 or TRBV6-3 with TRBJ1-2; D gene ambiguous. V was shortened by 0 bases and J by 4 bases, with 9 bases between the two germline ends. The germline V gene encodes CDR1 MNHEY and CDR2 SVGEGT. The CDR3 has 14 amino acids. The CDR3 loop reads CASSYSGFVYGYTF. DNA for the CDR3: TGTGCCAGCAGTTACTCGGGATTTGTCTATGGCTACACCTTC.

The V and J genes are TRBV9 and TRBJ2-1, with D perhaps TRBD1 or TRBD2 (5 bases each). Germline lookup yields CDR1 SGDLS and CDR2 YYNGEE. Trimming took 3 bases from V and 6 from J, leaving 10 bases between them. The CDR3 totals 13 residues. The CDR3 sequence is CASSAHGGNEQFF. The DNA for the CDR3 is TGTGCCAGCAGCGCCCATGGGGGCAATGAGCAGTTCTTC. The variable domain in full, with the rest retrieved from reference TRBV9 and TRBJ2-1, is DSGVTQTPKHLITATGQRVTLRCSPRSGDLSVYWYQQSLDQGLQFLIQYYNGEERAKGNILERFSAQQFPDLHSELNLSSLELGDSALYFCASSAHGGNEQFFGPGTRLTVL.

The rearrangement links TRBV10-3 to TRBJ1-1; TRBD1 aligns across 10 bases. Germline V gene lookup returns CDR1 ENHRY and CDR2 SYGVKD. With 6 bases clipped from V and 7 bases from J, the junction kept 2 bases outside the gene matches. This CDR3 has 12 residues. The CDR3 sequence: CAISGQGDEAFF. CDR3 nucleotide sequence: TGTGCCATCAGCGGACAGGGGGATGAAGCTTTCTTT.

This sequence joins TRBV11-2 and TRBJ2-7; 10 nucleotides line up with TRBD1. This CDR3 region has 14 residues. V lost 6 bases, J lost 5 bases, and 7 bases stayed unmatched. Germline assignment: CDR1 SGHAT and CDR2 FQNNGV. CDR3 nucleotides: TGTGCCAGCAGTTGGGGACAGGGGCTCGACGAGCAGTACGTC. Its protein product is CASSWGQGLDEQYV.

This chain uses TRBV19 with TRBJ2-1; TRBD2 is a possible D gene (5 bases). This CDR3 has 18 residues. V lost 1 base to trimming and J lost 5 bases, with 21 bases between them. Germline V gene lookup returns CDR1 LNHDA and CDR2 SQIVND (reference sequence). Here the CDR3 DNA reads TGTGCCAGTAGTATAGGATTCGGCGAGGGAGTACGGGACAATGAGCAGTTCTTC. This encodes CASSIGFGEGVRDNEQFF.

This chain connects TRBV4-1 to TRBJ2-7, with D unclear. V lost 0 bases and J lost 4, with 7 bases in between. CDR3 size: 13 residues. In germline, CDR1 is MGHRA, CDR2 YSYEKL. The CDR3 DNA is TGCGCCAGCAGCCAAGAATTGCTGTACGAGCAGTACGTC. Translated, it gives CASSQELLYEQYV.

The chain combines TRBV20-1 with TRBJ1-6; 8 bases match TRBD1. The CDR3 is 14 residues long. Losses at the gene ends were 3 bases for V and 18 bases for J; bases not matched to a gene: 16. Germline lookup yields CDR1 DFQATT and CDR2 SNEGSKA (reference sequence). In DNA, the CDR3 is TGCAGTGCTAGTGCAGGGGGCCCCTCCCTCCCTGACCACTTT. Protein sequence: CSASAGGPSLPDHF.

This sequence joins TRBV7-2 and TRBJ2-2; 7 nucleotides match TRBD2. Germline assignment: CDR1 SGHTA and CDR2 FQGNSA. The junction had 18 bases not matched to a gene; V was cut back by 5 bases and J by 9 bases. CDR3 length: 17 amino acids. The DNA of the CDR3 is TGTGCCAGCAGCCCGCCAACTAGTTACGGGAGGTGGAGGGAGCTGTTTTTT. Its protein product is CASSPPTSYGRWRELFF.

The chain uses TRBV5-6 and TRBJ2-3; 9 nucleotides match TRBD2. Losses at the gene ends were 4 bases for V and 1 base for J; bases not matched to a gene: 7. The CDR3 runs to 16 residues. Germline V gives CDR1 SGHDT, CDR2 YYEEEE. This chain's CDR3 is CASSLRGGLGTDTQYF. Written as DNA, the CDR3 is TGTGCCAGCAGCCTGCGGGGGGGCCTTGGCACAGATACGCAGTATTTT.

The V and J genes are TRBV3-1 (or the pseudogene TRBV3-2) and TRBJ2-7, with D uncertain. V lost 2 bases, J lost 3 bases, and 20 bases lay in between. CDR3 size: 17 residues. Per germline, CDR1 LGHDT and CDR2 YNNKEL (reference sequence). The CDR3 DNA reads TGTGCCAGCAGCCAACACTGCTCAGGTTTTAGAGACTACGAGCAGTACTTC. Protein sequence: CASSQHCSGFRDYEQYF.

The table lists this clone with a count of one. This chain connects TRBV19 to TRBJ1-6; possible D gene TRBD1, 6 bases. Trimming removed 5 bases from V and 8 bases from J, with 13 bases in between. CDR3 size: 14 residues. Germline-derived CDR1 and CDR2 are LNHDA and SQIVND (reference sequence). The CDR3 DNA reads TGTGCCAGTAGTTTGGGACATATTGATTCACCCCTCCACTTT. Translated: CASSLGHIDSPLHF.

The chain has TRBV19 and TRBJ2-1, with 10 bases lining up with TRBD2. The germline V gene has CDR1 LNHDA and CDR2 SQIVND (reference sequence). The CDR3 runs 15 residues. V lost 6 bases, J lost 6 bases, and 8 bases stayed unmatched. The CDR3 DNA reads as TGTGCCAGTAGCGCCGGGACTAGCGTATTCAATGAGCAGTTCTTC. Its translation: CASSAGTSVFNEQFF.

The chain employs TRBV12-3 or TRBV12-4 and TRBJ1-2; possible D gene TRBD1, 6 bases. CDR3 size: 13 residues. The V end lost 5 bases, the J end lost 8 bases, and 15 bases lay between the germline ends. CDR3 DNA: TGTGCCAGCAGTCAAGAGACAGGCTTAGGCTACACCTTC. Translated: CASSQETGLGYTF.

V gene TRBV6-4 combines with J gene TRBJ2-5, with a tentative D call TRBD2 (6 bases). The CDR3 covers 15 residues. Trimming removed 3 bases from V and 1 base from J, with 12 bases in between. Germline CDR1 and CDR2: MRHNA and SNTAGT. This CDR3 is CASSEFSGAQETQYF. CDR3 nucleotide sequence: TGTGCCAGCAGTGAATTTAGCGGAGCCCAAGAGACCCAGTACTTC.